This entry lists 21 T cell receptor beta chains sequenced from one sample in a study of T-cell reconstitution after alpha-beta-depleted transplantation in children. The TCRbeta library was prepared with unique molecular identifiers. In TCRdb, the PCR reads were re-called with MiXCR into one record per CDR3 protein. The sample lists about 290,000 distinct CDR3 sequences; over 9.5% were seen once. Material: PBMCs, obtained before TCRalphabeta/CD19-depleted stem cell transplant. These TCRs come from a boy under three years old with acute myeloid leukemia, due to receive a stem cell transplant.

This clonotype has only a few counts. The chain is built from TRBV3-1 and TRBJ1-2; TRBD1 aligns across 8 bases. In germline, CDR1 is LGHDT, CDR2 YNNKEL (reference sequence). Trimming took 0 bases from V and 4 from J; bases not matched to a gene: 4. This CDR3 comprises 15 residues. The CDR3 nucleotides read TGTGCCAGCAGCCAAGACCCGGGACAGGTCTATGGCTACACCTTC. This sequence encodes CASSQDPGQVYGYTF. Complete variable domain (other parts from reference TRBV3-1 and TRBJ1-2): DTAVSQTPKYLVTQMGNDKSIKCEQNLGHDTMYWYKQDSKKFLKIMFSYNNKELIINETVPNRFSPKSPDKAHLNLHINSLELGDSAVYFCASSQDPGQVYGYTFGSGTRLTVV.

This clonotype has at least ten counts. This chain connects TRBV24-1 to TRBJ2-4; TRBD1 aligns across 9 bases. The germline CDR1 and CDR2 sequences are KGHDR and SFDVKD. This CDR3 has 20 residues. Trimming took 8 bases from V and 0 from J; bases not matched to a gene: 19. The CDR3 DNA follows: TGTGCCACCAAAAACAGGGGGCTGGGTCCAATTTTGATAGCCAAAAACATTCAGTACTTC. This codes for CATKNRGLGPILIAKNIQYF.

This clonotype was counted at least ten times. The chain carries TRBV6-5 and TRBJ2-2; D is possibly TRBD1 or TRBD2 (5 bases each). Germline-derived CDR1 and CDR2 are MNHEY and SVGAGI. This CDR3 comprises 14 residues. The V and J ends lost 6 bases and 6 bases respectively, with 14 bases between them. The DNA for the CDR3 is TGTGCCAGCAGCTTAGGTGGGGGTGCCGGGGAGCTGTTTTTT. Its translation: CASSLGGGAGELFF.

This clonotype was seen many times. The gene calls are TRBV2 and TRBJ2-2; tentatively, D is TRBD2 (7 bases). The V gene's germline CDR1 is SNHLY and CDR2 FYNNEI. The CDR3 length is 18 residues. The ends were cut back, 2 bases at V and 1 base at J, with 17 bases in the middle. CDR3 coding DNA: TGTGCCAGCAGTGAACTCGGCGGGCGGGGGCTGAACACCGGGGAGCTGTTTTTT. Amino acids: CASSELGGRGLNTGELFF.

The CDR3 region is CASSRPPGLYTDTQYF. Written as DNA, the CDR3 is TGTGCCAGCAGCCGACCCCCGGGACTGTACACAGATACGCAGTATTTT. The rearrangement uses TRBV7-2 and TRBJ2-3, with D tentatively TRBD2 (6 bases). The CDR3 is 16 residues long. Trimming took off 5 bases at V and 2 bases at J, with 17 bases between the two ends. Germline-derived CDR1 and CDR2 are SGHTA and FQGNSA.

The chain carries TRBV19 and TRBJ2-1; 11 bases align to TRBD2. The CDR3 is 18 residues long. CDR1 is LNHDA and CDR2 is SQIVND in the germline V gene (reference sequence). Losses at the gene ends were 4 bases for V and 4 bases for J; bases not matched to a gene: 12. The CDR3 coding sequence is TGTGCCAGTAGTACCCCCTTTTTGACTAGCGGGAAATACAATGAGCAGTTCTTC. It encodes CASSTPFLTSGKYNEQFF.

The rearrangement links TRBV7-2 to TRBJ2-7; D perhaps matches TRBD2 (6 bases). The CDR3 is 14 amino acids. The germline CDR1 and CDR2 sequences are SGHTA and FQGNSA. V lost 4 bases and J 9 bases, leaving 19 bases between the germline ends. CDR3 coding DNA: TGTGCCAGCAGCTCAGCGCGGGGCCTACTGGGGCAGTACTTC. It yields the protein CASSSARGLLGQYF.

V usage is TRBV5-6 and J usage is TRBJ2-1; D is perhaps TRBD2 (5 bases). This CDR3 region has 12 residues. CDR1 and CDR2 (germline): SGHDT, YYEEEE. Trimming left V 3 bases short and J 9 bases short, with 10 bases between. Here the CDR3 reads CASSSQEVEQFF. CDR3 coding DNA: TGTGCCAGCAGCTCCCAGGAGGTTGAGCAGTTCTTC.

The rearrangement links TRBV30 to TRBJ1-5, with 7 bases that match TRBD1. V dropped 5 bases and J dropped 2; count of bases not matched to a gene: 6. This CDR3 has 14 residues. CDR1 and CDR2 from the germline V gene are GTSNPN and SVGIG (reference sequence). CDR3 loop: CAWGTGDGNQPQHF. The CDR3 DNA reads as TGTGCCTGGGGAACAGGGGACGGCAATCAGCCCCAGCATTTT. The variable domain in full, with the rest retrieved from reference TRBV30 and TRBJ1-5, is SQTIHQWPATLVQPVGSPLSLECTVEGTSNPNLYWYRQAAGRGLQLLFYSVGIGQISSEVPQNLSASRPQDRQFILSSKKLLLSDSGFYLCAWGTGDGNQPQHFGDGTRLSIL.

A word on this clonotype: Just one base apart from a much larger clone, this may be a read error. In this CDR3 the conserved last residue, phenylalanine or tryptophan, is missing, so a read error is likely. The chain uses TRBV24-1 and TRBJ2-1; 10 nucleotides match TRBD1. Looked up from germline, CDR1 is KGHDR and CDR2 is SFDVKD. This CDR3 comprises 19 residues. Trimming took 0 bases from V and 4 from J; bases not matched to a gene: 11. CDR3: CATSDLTPRDRGFYNEQFL. The CDR3 DNA reads TGTGCCACCAGTGATTTGACTCCCCGGGACAGGGGATTTTACAATGAGCAGTTCTTA.

Many counts were recorded for this clonotype. CDR3 in amino acids: CASSVRTYNSPLHF. As DNA, the CDR3 is TGTGCCAGCAGTGTCCGGACCTATAATTCACCCCTCCACTTT. The chain uses TRBV27 and TRBJ1-6; D unresolved. The V end was cut by 5 bases, the J end by 2 bases, with 7 bases between. CDR1 MNHEY and CDR2 SMNVEV come from the germline V gene (reference sequence). There are 14 residues in the CDR3.

This clonotype was observed many times. The chain combines TRBV5-8 with TRBJ2-5; 12 bases line up with TRBD2. The CDR3 loop spans 17 amino acids. Losses at the gene ends were 0 bases for V and 2 bases for J; bases not matched to a gene: 5. The germline V gene encodes CDR1 SGHTS and CDR2 YDEGEE. The CDR3 region has the DNA TGTGCCAGCAGCTTGGTACTAGCGGGAGGCTTACAAGAGACCCAGTACTTC. Translated: CASSLVLAGGLQETQYF.

This clonotype was counted ten times or more. The chain joins TRBV5-1 to TRBJ2-3; tentatively, D is TRBD2 (7 bases). V lost 0 bases to trimming and J lost 4 bases, with 12 bases between them. Germline V CDR1 and CDR2: SGHRS, YFSETQ. The CDR3 loop spans 15 amino acids. The DNA for the CDR3 is TGCGCCAGCAGCTTGGACCGGGGGGCGGCAGATACGCAGTATTTT. Amino acids: CASSLDRGAADTQYF.

This clonotype appeared many times. V usage is TRBV5-1 and J usage is TRBJ2-3; perhaps TRBD1 as D (6 bases). From germline, CDR1 is SGHRS and CDR2 YFSETQ. V lost 4 bases, J lost 3 bases, and 15 bases lay in between. This CDR3 contains 15 residues. CDR3 sequence: CASSHRAFKTDTQYF. CDR3 DNA sequence: TGCGCCAGCAGCCACAGGGCATTTAAAACAGATACGCAGTATTTT. The full variable domain, completed using reference TRBV5-1 and TRBJ2-3, is KAGVTQTPRYLIKTRGQQVTLSCSPISGHRSVSWYQQTPGQGLQFLFEYFSETQRNKGNFPGRFSGRQFSNSRSEMNVSTLELGDSALYLCASSHRAFKTDTQYFGPGTRLTVL.

The chain recombines TRBV6-1 with TRBJ2-3; 8 bases align to TRBD1. The junction had 18 bases not matched to a gene; V was cut back by 7 bases and J by 6 bases. CDR1 is MNHNS and CDR2 is SASEGT in the germline V gene. This CDR3 region has 17 residues. CDR3 residues: CASIQGQGGRSGDTQYF. The CDR3 DNA is TGTGCCAGCATTCAAGGACAGGGAGGAAGGTCCGGGGATACGCAGTATTTT.

This clonotype was seen repeatedly, ten times or more. DNA for the CDR3: TGTGCCAGCAGCTTACGTCAGGACCTGCAAGAGACCCAGTACTTC. This encodes CASSLRQDLQETQYF. This chain connects TRBV7-9 to TRBJ2-5; D gene unclear. V was clipped by 2 bases and J by 2 bases, with 12 bases between them. Germline CDR1 and CDR2: SEHNR and FQNEAQ (reference sequence). The CDR3 length is 15 residues.

This clonotype was seen ten or more times. The J gene is TRBJ2-2, the V gene TRBV7-2; D uncertain. CDR3 size: 14 residues. CDR1 is SGHTA, CDR2 FQGNSA, per germline. Trimming shortened V by 3 bases and J by 6 bases, and 11 bases separated the two germline ends. The CDR3 DNA sequence: TGTGCCAGCAGCTTTCTGACCCGGGCCGGGGAGCTGTTTTTT. Protein: CASSFLTRAGELFF.

The V call is TRBV20-1, the J call TRBJ2-7; D unresolved. Germline V gene data show CDR1 as DFQATT and CDR2 as SNEGSKA (reference sequence). This CDR3 has 15 residues. V was trimmed by 3 bases and J by 1 base, leaving 16 bases between them. The CDR3 is CSASPRLGSSYEQYF. The CDR3 bases are TGCAGTGCTAGTCCGAGACTGGGAAGTTCCTACGAGCAGTACTTC.

This clonotype was detected ten times or more. V usage is TRBV7-2 and J usage is TRBJ2-2; D could derive from TRBD1 or TRBD2 (6 bases each). Trimming left V 2 bases short and J 3 bases short, with 10 bases between. CDR3 length: 15 residues. Per germline, CDR1 SGHTA and CDR2 FQGNSA. This CDR3 reads CASSLRGRYTGELFF. DNA of the CDR3: TGTGCCAGCAGCTTACGGGGGCGGTACACCGGGGAGCTGTTTTTT. Together with reference TRBV7-2 and TRBJ2-2, the CDR3 gives the full variable domain: GAGVSQSPSNKVTEKGKDVELRCDPISGHTALYWYRQSLGQGLEFLIYFQGNSAPDKSGLPSDRFSAERTGGSVSTLTIQRTQQEDSAVYLCASSLRGRYTGELFFGEGSRLTVL.

This clonotype was seen repeatedly, ten times or more. The chain carries TRBV28 and TRBJ2-1, with TRBD2 matching over 7 bases. In germline, CDR1 is MDHEN, CDR2 SYDVKM. V shed 4 bases and J 15 bases; nucleotides not matched to a gene: 12. CDR3 size: 13 residues. CDR3 residues: CASSSLAVSPGFF. The CDR3 bases are TGTGCCAGCAGTTCCCTAGCGGTCTCCCCCGGGTTCTTC.

V and J are TRBV20-1 and TRBJ2-2; 10 nucleotides line up with TRBD2. The J segment lost 4 bases and the V segment lost 0 bases, leaving 14 bases of the junction unmatched. CDR1 is DFQATT, CDR2 SNEGSKA, per germline (reference sequence). The CDR3 spans 19 residues. This chain's CDR3 is CSARDLGLAGALGTGELFF. CDR3 DNA: TGCAGTGCTAGAGATTTAGGTCTAGCGGGAGCATTGGGCACCGGGGAGCTGTTTTTT.